This T cell receptor (beta chain) was sequenced for a study of regulatory T cells in long-lasting Graves disease. The V segment lost 1 base and the J segment 5 bases; nucleotides outside the gene matches: 8. The CDR3 has 18 residues. The time point was: newly diagnosed GD, antithyroid drugs for less than 3 months. Extracted RNA from PBMCs served as the source of the TCR library. The sample holds many counts of this clonotype. The authors built TCR beta libraries using iRepertoire HTBI primers and Arm-PCR of CDR3 regions. TCRdb re-analysed the multiplex PCR reads in MiXCR, keeping a single row per CDR3 protein. The sample holds 450,000 to 600,000 distinct CDR3 sequences, roughly 13% seen once. This same sample was also part of a study on T cells in Graves' hyperthyroidism and ophthalmopathy.

V usage is TRBV12-3 or TRBV12-4 and J usage is TRBJ2-3; TRBD2 aligns across 14 bases. The sample in question was peripheral blood mononuclear cells (PBMCs), obtained at new diagnosis, from a patient treated with antithyroid drugs. The TCR sequence derives from a man aged 25-40 years with Graves disease. DNA for the CDR3: TGTGCCAGCAGTTTAGTCACAAGACTAGCGGGAGGGGGAGATACGCAGTATTTT. The encoded protein is CASSLVTRLAGGGDTQYF.